Each of the 19 T cell receptor beta chains below was sequenced from the same sample in a study of shared clonotypes between healthy human individuals. Clones were sequenced by immunoSEQ multiplex PCR, and TCRdb holds only the in-frame ones, with some missing. The data hold about 450,000 clones, with around 75% observed a single time. Sequencing was done on a sample of PBMCs. The origin of the receptors is a woman in her 40s in good health. Some clones in this sample may be carry-over from other donors' samples.

This clone came up a few times. The genes are TRBV6-4 and TRBJ2-1; D possibly corresponds to TRBD2 (5 bases). With 4 bases removed from V and 3 bases from J, the gap between germline ends came to 10 bases. The CDR3 has 14 residues. Germline-derived CDR1 and CDR2 are MRHNA and SNTAGT. The CDR3 sequence is CASSGGGDYNEQFF. The CDR3 nucleotides read TGTGCCAGCAGTGGTGGAGGTGACTACAATGAGCAGTTCTTC.

V gene TRBV28 combines with J gene TRBJ2-2, with D unresolved. Germline V gene lookup returns CDR1 MDHEN and CDR2 SYDVKM. V dropped 4 bases and J dropped 6 bases, with 12 bases sitting between them. The CDR3 contains 14 residues. The CDR3 here is CASSSPSLSGELFF. Here the CDR3 DNA reads TGTGCCAGCAGTTCCCCTAGTCTGTCCGGGGAGCTGTTTTTT.

The chain carries TRBV10-2 and TRBJ1-5; the match to TRBD1 covers 9 bases. Trimming cost V 8 bases and J 4 bases; bases outside gene matches: 6. The CDR3 is made up of 14 amino acids. Germline CDR1 reads WSHSY; CDR2 reads SAAADI. The CDR3 DNA is TGCGCCAGCTCCCGGACAGGGGCAAATCAGCCCCAGCATTTT. This sequence encodes CASSRTGANQPQHF.

The chain joins TRBV7-2 to TRBJ1-5; TRBD1 might be the D (6 bases). CDR3 length equals 14 residues. Trimming took 5 bases from V and 2 from J, leaving 10 bases between them. The V gene's germline CDR1 is SGHTA and CDR2 FQGNSA. Here the CDR3 reads CASSTRQGNQPQHF. Written as DNA, the CDR3 is TGTGCCAGCAGCACCCGACAGGGCAATCAGCCCCAGCATTTT.

V is TRBV7-2 and J is TRBJ2-5, with 15 bases identical to TRBD2. V lost 6 bases, J lost 4 bases, and 9 bases stayed unmatched. Per the germline V gene, CDR1 is SGHTA and CDR2 is FQGNSA. CDR3 size: 17 residues. The CDR3 sequence: CASRIGLAGGLGETQYF. The CDR3 nucleotides are TGTGCCAGCAGAATTGGACTAGCGGGAGGGTTAGGAGAGACCCAGTACTTC.

This clone was seen a handful of times. This chain links TRBV7-9 with TRBJ2-5; TRBD1 matches at 10 bases. Germline V lookup: CDR1 SEHNR, CDR2 FQNEAQ (reference sequence). Losses at the gene ends were 6 bases for V and 3 bases for J; bases not matched to a gene: 7. The CDR3 runs to 15 residues. CDR3 in amino acids: CASRPGQGEEETQYF. The DNA for the CDR3 is TGTGCCAGCAGACCAGGACAGGGGGAAGAAGAGACCCAGTACTTC.

In its sample, this clone was seen many times. The chain uses TRBV2 and TRBJ2-7; 10 bases agree with TRBD1. The junction had 7 bases not matched to a gene; V was cut back by 4 bases and J by 7 bases. This CDR3 has 14 amino acids. Germline V gives CDR1 SNHLY, CDR2 FYNNEI. CDR3 sequence: CASSVRDRGSEQYF. In DNA, the CDR3 is TGTGCCAGCAGTGTCCGGGACAGGGGTAGTGAGCAGTACTTC. The full variable domain, completed using reference TRBV2 and TRBJ2-7, is EPEVTQTPSHQVTQMGQEVILRCVPISNHLYFYWYRQILGQKVEFLVSFYNNEISEKSEIFDDQFSVERPDGSNFTLKIRSTKLEDSAMYFCASSVRDRGSEQYFGPGTRLTVT.

The chain has TRBV6-6 and TRBJ1-2; D gene unclear. V lost 2 bases to trimming and J lost 0 bases, with 10 bases between them. The CDR3 contains 15 residues. Germline CDR1 reads MNHNY; CDR2 reads SVGAGI (reference sequence). The CDR3 region has the DNA TGTGCCAGCAGTTACGTGGGAAGTACTAACTATGGCTACACCTTC. Protein sequence: CASSYVGSTNYGYTF.

This chain uses TRBV19 with TRBJ2-2; unclear D gene. Germline CDR1 is LNHDA and CDR2 is SQIVND (reference sequence). The CDR3 runs 14 residues. V gave up 3 bases and J gave up 4 bases, with 9 bases separating them. The CDR3 protein is CASSIQPGTGELFF. In nucleotides, the CDR3 is TGTGCCAGTAGTATCCAGCCAGGCACCGGGGAGCTGTTTTTT.

This chain joins TRBV5-1 and TRBJ2-1, with TRBD2 matching over 11 bases. The V gene's germline CDR1 is SGHRS and CDR2 YFSETQ. CDR3 size: 14 residues. The junction had 3 bases not matched to a gene; V was cut back by 2 bases and J by 8 bases. The CDR3 loop reads CASSFTSGSDEQFF. CDR3 DNA sequence: TGCGCCAGCAGCTTTACTAGCGGGAGCGATGAGCAGTTCTTC.

In its sample, this clone was seen once. The chain links TRBV28 to TRBJ2-5; TRBD2 is a possible D gene (5 bases). The CDR3 has 14 amino acids. The ends were cut back, 1 base at V and 9 bases at J, with 15 bases in the middle. CDR1 is MDHEN, CDR2 SYDVKM, per germline. The CDR3 region is CASSLSTRYGPQYF. In nucleotides, the CDR3 is TGTGCCAGCAGTTTATCCACTAGGTACGGGCCCCAGTACTTC.

The genes are TRBV19 and TRBJ2-3; 12 bases agree with TRBD2. Trimming took 4 bases from V and 2 from J; bases not matched to a gene: 7. The germline V gene has CDR1 LNHDA and CDR2 SQIVND (reference sequence). The CDR3 spans 17 residues. CDR3 protein: CASSKRTSGTFTDTQYF. CDR3 DNA sequence: TGTGCCAGTAGTAAAAGGACTAGCGGGACGTTCACAGATACGCAGTATTTT.

The CDR3 is CASSVGGSSHEQFF. The DNA for the CDR3 is TGTGCCAGCAGCGTAGGGGGGAGTAGCCATGAGCAGTTCTTC. This chain uses TRBV9 with TRBJ2-1; D may be TRBD1 or TRBD2 (5 bases each). CDR1 is SGDLS, CDR2 YYNGEE, per germline. V was shortened by 0 bases and J by 8 bases, with 12 bases between the two germline ends. The CDR3 spans 14 residues.

The rearrangement uses TRBV5-4 and TRBJ2-1, with 10 bases that match TRBD1. Germline values: CDR1 SGHNT, CDR2 YYREEE (reference sequence). This CDR3 spans 15 amino acids. Trimming removed 0 bases from V and 9 bases from J; junction bases left unmatched: 6. The CDR3, as DNA: TGTGCCAGCAGCTTGGGTGGACAGGGGGTAAGTGAGCAGTTCTTC. Protein: CASSLGGQGVSEQFF.

As DNA, the CDR3 is TGTGCCAGTAGTATAGGGGGATCTCGGCTGAGAAACACCATATATTTT. Translated: CASSIGGSRLRNTIYF. V is TRBV19 and J is TRBJ1-3; D not certain. Looked up from germline, CDR1 is LNHDA and CDR2 is SQIVND (reference sequence). The CDR3 covers 16 residues. Trimming cost V 1 base and J 5 bases, with 15 bases left between them.

The gene calls are TRBV4-2 and TRBJ2-5; unclear D gene. CDR1 is LGHNA, CDR2 YNFKEQ, per germline. The CDR3 extends over 13 amino acids. V dropped 0 bases and J dropped 5 bases, with 7 bases sitting between them. The CDR3 sequence is CASSQDRKETQYF. The DNA of the CDR3 is TGTGCCAGCAGCCAAGACAGGAAGGAGACCCAGTACTTC.

J is TRBJ2-5 and V is TRBV4-1; D ambiguous. Germline-derived CDR1 and CDR2 are MGHRA and YSYEKL. CDR3 length: 14 amino acids. Between the trimmed V and J ends, which lost 1 base and 4 bases, there was a span of 10 bases. CDR3 nucleotides: TGCGCCAGCAGCCAAGCCGGCGTAACAGAGACCCAGTACTTC. It yields the protein CASSQAGVTETQYF.

The chain carries TRBV2 and TRBJ2-7, with TRBD1 identical over 10 bases. Germline CDR1 reads SNHLY; CDR2 reads FYNNEI. After removal of 8 bases from V and 6 bases from J, the junction contained 7 bases not matched to a gene. The CDR3 consists of 13 residues. CDR3 loop: CASSGTGVAEQYF. CDR3 nucleotides: TGTGCCAGCTCCGGGACAGGGGTTGCCGAGCAGTACTTC.

This clone has more than one count but fewer than ten. For the CDR3, the DNA is TGTGCCAGCGCTGAGGCGGTCGGGGGCACTGAAGCTTTCTTT. Translated, it gives CASAEAVGGTEAFF. The V gene is TRBV28, the J gene TRBJ1-1; TRBD1 is a possible D gene (5 bases). Trimming pared 8 bases from V and 4 bases from J, leaving 17 bases between. Germline-derived CDR1 and CDR2 are MDHEN and SYDVKM. The CDR3 has 14 residues.